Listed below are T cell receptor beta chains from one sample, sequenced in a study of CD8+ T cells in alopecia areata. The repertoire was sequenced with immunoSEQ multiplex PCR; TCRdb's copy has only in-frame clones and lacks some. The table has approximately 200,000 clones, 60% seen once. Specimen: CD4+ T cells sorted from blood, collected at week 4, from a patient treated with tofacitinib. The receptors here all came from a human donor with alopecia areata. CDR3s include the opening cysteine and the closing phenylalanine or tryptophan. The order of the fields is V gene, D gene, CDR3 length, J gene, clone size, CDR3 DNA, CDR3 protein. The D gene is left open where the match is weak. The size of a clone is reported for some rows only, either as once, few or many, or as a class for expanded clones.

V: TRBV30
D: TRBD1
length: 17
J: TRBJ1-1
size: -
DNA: TGTGCCTGGAGTGTACGTCGGACAGGAGTTATGAACACTGAAGCTTTCTTT
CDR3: CAWSVRRTGVMNTEAFF

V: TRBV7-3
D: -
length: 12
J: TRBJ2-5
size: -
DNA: TGTGCCAGCAGCTTGGGTTGGGAGACCCAGTACTTC
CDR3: CASSLGWETQYF

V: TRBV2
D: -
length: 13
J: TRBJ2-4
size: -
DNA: TGTGCCAGCAGTGAACAGGGCCCCAGCATTCAGTACTTC
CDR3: CASSEQGPSIQYF

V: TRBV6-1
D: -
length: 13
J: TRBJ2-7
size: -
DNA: TGTGCCAGCAATCTTGGCAGGGTGGACGAGCAGTACTTC
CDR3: CASNLGRVDEQYF

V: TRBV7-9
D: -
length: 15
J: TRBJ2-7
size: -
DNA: TGTGCCAGCAGCAGGGGACTCGGCGGCTCCTACGAGCAGTACTTC
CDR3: CASSRGLGGSYEQYF

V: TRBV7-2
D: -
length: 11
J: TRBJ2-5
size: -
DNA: TGTGCCAGCAGCCCCCCCGGGACCCAGTACTTC
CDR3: CASSPPGTQYF

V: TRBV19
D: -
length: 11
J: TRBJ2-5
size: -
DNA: TGTGCCAGTAGTGCTCAAGAGACCCAGTACTTC
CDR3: CASSAQETQYF

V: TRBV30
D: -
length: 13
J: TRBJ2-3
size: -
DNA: TGTGCCGGCACAGGGTCTAGCACAGATACGCAGTATTTT
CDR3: CAGTGSSTDTQYF

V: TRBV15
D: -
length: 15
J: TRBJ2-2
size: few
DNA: TGTGCCACCAGCAGAGATTTTGAGAGGATAGGGGAGCTGTTTTTT
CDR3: CATSRDFERIGELFF

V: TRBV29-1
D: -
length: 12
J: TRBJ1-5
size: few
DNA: TGCAGCGTTCGCCAGGGCAATCAGCCCCAGCATTTT
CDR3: CSVRQGNQPQHF

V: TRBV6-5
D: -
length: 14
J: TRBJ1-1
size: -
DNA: TGTGCCAGCAGTTACTCGAGGGGAGGTGGGGAAGCTTTCTTT
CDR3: CASSYSRGGGEAFF

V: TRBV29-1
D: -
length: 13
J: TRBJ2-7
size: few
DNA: TGCAGCGTGGCGACAGGAGTGGGATACGAGCAGTACTTC
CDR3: CSVATGVGYEQYF

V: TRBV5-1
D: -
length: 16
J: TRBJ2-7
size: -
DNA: TGCGCCAGCAGCTTCACCGGCCGGGGAACCCGGGGCGAGCAGTACTTC
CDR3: CASSFTGRGTRGEQYF

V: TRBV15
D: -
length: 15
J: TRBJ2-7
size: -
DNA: TGTGCCACCAGCAGAGATGGAAGTAGGGGCTACGAGCAGTACTTC
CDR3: CATSRDGSRGYEQYF

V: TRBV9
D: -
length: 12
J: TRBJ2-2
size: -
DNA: TGTGCCAGCAGCACCCTAGCCGGGGAGCTGTTTTTT
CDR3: CASSTLAGELFF

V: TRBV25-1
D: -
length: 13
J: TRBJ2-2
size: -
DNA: TGTGCCAGCAGTCCAATGGGAGCCGGGGAGCTGTTTTTT
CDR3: CASSPMGAGELFF

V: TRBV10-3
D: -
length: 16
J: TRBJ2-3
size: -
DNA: TGTGCCATCAGTGGACCCAACAGGCTTAGCACAGATACGCAGTATTTT
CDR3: CAISGPNRLSTDTQYF

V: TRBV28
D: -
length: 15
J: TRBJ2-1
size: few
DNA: TGTGCCAGCAGCATAGCGCCCGCTGGGTACAATGAGCAGTTCTTC
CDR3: CASSIAPAGYNEQFF

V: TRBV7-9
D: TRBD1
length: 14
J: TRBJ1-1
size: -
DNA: TGTGCCAGCAGTCTACGACAGGGTGGCACTGAAGCTTTCTTT
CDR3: CASSLRQGGTEAFF

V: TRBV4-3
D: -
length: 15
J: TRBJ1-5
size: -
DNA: TGCGCCAGCAGCCAAGATTTGACAGGTCGTCAGCCCCAGCATTTT
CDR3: CASSQDLTGRQPQHF

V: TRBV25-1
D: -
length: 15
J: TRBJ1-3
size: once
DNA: TGTGCCAGCAGTGAATTGCCAAGCTCTGGAAACACCATATATTTT
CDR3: CASSELPSSGNTIYF

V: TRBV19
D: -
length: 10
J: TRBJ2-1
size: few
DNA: TGTGCCAGTCGGGACAATGAGCAGTTCTTC
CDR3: CASRDNEQFF